This T cell receptor beta chain was observed in a study of T cell repertoires in cytomegalovirus infection. This clonotype was seen only a few times. Its target is not known. Each CDR3 protein gets one entry after TCRdb re-called the reads with MiXCR. This repertoire shows around 430,000 distinct CDR3 sequences, under 55% found once; its top ten account for about two fifths. Per germline, CDR1 SNHLY and CDR2 FYNNEI. The CDR3 sequence is 12 residues long. V dropped 4 bases and J dropped 8 bases, with 11 bases sitting between them. This sequence originates from a human donor in good health (CMV status not recorded). Some clones in this sample may be carry-over from other donors' samples. The sequenced sample was cultured PBMCs, obtained from culture after CMV antigen stimulation. The rearrangement uses TRBV2 and TRBJ1-1; a weak D match, TRBD1 (5 bases). As DNA, the CDR3 is TGTGCCAGCAGTGGGGGGGGGGACGAAGCTTTCTTT. Protein: CASSGGGDEAFF.